What follows is one TCR beta chain and its context. The data originate from a study of PD-L1 blockade in urothelial cancer. Study at large: Blood yielded a median of about 150,000 T cells per sample.

This sample's time point: peripheral blood 6 weeks after treatment start. Every PCR received spiked-in synthetic TCR analog templates. TCRdb keeps only in-frame clones here, not all; method: immunoSEQ multiplex PCR. This repertoire shows around 62,000 clones, roughly 90% found once; its top ten account for approximately 10%. V lost 4 bases and J 2 bases, leaving 12 bases between the germline ends. Looked up from germline, CDR1 is SNHLY and CDR2 is FYNNEI. This CDR3 is 15 amino acids long. The sequence derives from a man aged 55 to 70 with urothelial cancer. V and J are TRBV2 and TRBJ1-5; D remains ambiguous. Sequences were derived from PBMCs, sampled around atezolizumab (anti-PD-L1) treatment. The chain's CDR3 is CASSADSKGNQPQHF. CDR3 DNA sequence: TGTGCCAGCAGTGCAGACTCCAAAGGCAATCAGCCCCAGCATTTT.